This TCR beta chain is from a study of technical replicates of blood from a few donors. Germline CDR1 is SGHTA and CDR2 is FQGNSA. V was pared by 5 bases and J by 3 bases, with 20 bases between. There are 16 residues in the CDR3. Only in-frame clones appear in the TCRdb table, and some are missing; sequencing was by immunoSEQ multiplex PCR. Among under 85,000 clones listed, about nine tenths were seen once. The rearrangement links TRBV7-2 to TRBJ2-7; tentatively, D is TRBD2 (6 bases). The receptor was derived from a human donor in good health. Input material: T cells isolated from PBMCs. CDR3 loop: CASSPPSRELIYEQYF. The CDR3 bases are TGTGCCAGCAGCCCCCCCTCGCGGGAACTAATCTACGAGCAGTACTTC.